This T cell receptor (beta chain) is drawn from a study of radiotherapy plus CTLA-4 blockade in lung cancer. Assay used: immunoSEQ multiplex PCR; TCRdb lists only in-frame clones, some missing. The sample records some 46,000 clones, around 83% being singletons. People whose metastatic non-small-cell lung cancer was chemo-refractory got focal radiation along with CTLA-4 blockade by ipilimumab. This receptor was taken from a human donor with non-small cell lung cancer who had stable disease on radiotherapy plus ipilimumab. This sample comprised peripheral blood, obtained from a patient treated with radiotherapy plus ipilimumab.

The CDR3 DNA follows: TGCGCCAGCAGCACCCCGCAGGGGAAGAACACTGAAGCTTTCTTT. This sequence encodes CASSTPQGKNTEAFF. The chain combines TRBV5-1 with TRBJ1-1; D possibly corresponds to TRBD1 (6 bases). The CDR3 sequence is 15 residues long. The germline V gene has CDR1 SGHRS and CDR2 YFSETQ. V shed 4 bases and J shed 1 base, with 14 bases lying between them.